Sequencing of this TCR beta chain was carried out in a study of T cell repertoires in cytomegalovirus infection. In TCRdb, the reads were re-called with MiXCR into one record per CDR3 protein. The sample consists of 630,000 or so distinct CDR3 sequences, roughly 24% of them appearing once. This clonotype was observed once. The CDR3 is 17 residues long. Germline V gene data show CDR1 as SEHNR and CDR2 as FQNEAQ (reference sequence). The V gene lost 1 base and the J gene lost 7 bases, with 17 bases spanning the gap. The sequenced material came from CD8+ T cells from PBMCs. The V and J genes are TRBV7-9 and TRBJ1-6; D might be TRBD1 (5 bases). The receptor comes from a human donor in good health (CMV status not recorded). Some clones in this sample may be carry-over from other donors' samples. The CDR3 sequence: CASSLVGVGSENSPLHF. In nucleotides, the CDR3 is TGTGCCAGCAGCTTAGTGGGGGTGGGGTCCGAGAATTCACCCCTCCACTTT.